This TCR beta chain was identified during a study of cytomegalovirus exposure and HLA in healthy donors. General study points: The study designated 160 or so TCR beta chains cytomegalovirus-associated. The dataset shows that most TCR sequences were rare, while some public TCRs occurred in many donors.

The V and J ends lost 4 bases and 0 bases respectively, with 6 bases between them. The CDR3 is made up of 13 amino acids. Per germline, CDR1 MNHNS and CDR2 SASEGT. About this clone: What it recognizes is unknown.

Donors came from a validation cohort of over a hundred subjects, distinct from the first 666-subject cohort. This table comes from immunoSEQ multiplex PCR, and its TCRdb copy is limited to in-frame clones, with some not included. The sample lists approximately 88,000 clones; almost 85% were seen once. The sequenced sample was PBMCs. The chain joins TRBV6-1 to TRBJ1-1, with D unclear. This TCR was recovered from a woman younger than 30 in good health and CMV-seropositive. The CDR3: CASSAGVNTEAFF. The CDR3 DNA is TGTGCCAGCAGTGCCGGAGTGAACACTGAAGCTTTCTTT.